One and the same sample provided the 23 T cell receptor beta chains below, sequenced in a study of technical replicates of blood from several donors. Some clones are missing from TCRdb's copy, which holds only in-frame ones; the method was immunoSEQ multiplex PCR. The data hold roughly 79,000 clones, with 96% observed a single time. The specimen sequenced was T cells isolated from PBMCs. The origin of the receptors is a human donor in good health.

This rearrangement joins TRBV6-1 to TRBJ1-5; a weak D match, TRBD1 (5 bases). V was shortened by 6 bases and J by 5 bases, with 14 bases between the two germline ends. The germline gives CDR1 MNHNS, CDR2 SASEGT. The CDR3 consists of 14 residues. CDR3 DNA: TGTGCCAGCAGATGGGGCAGCGTAGATCAGCCCCAGCATTTT. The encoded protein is CASRWGSVDQPQHF.

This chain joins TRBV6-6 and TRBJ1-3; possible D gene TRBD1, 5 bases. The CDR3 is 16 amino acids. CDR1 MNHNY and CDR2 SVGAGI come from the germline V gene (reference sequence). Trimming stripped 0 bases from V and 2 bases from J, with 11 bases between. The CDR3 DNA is TGTGCCAGCAGTTACTCGTGGGGGGGGGCTGGAAACACCATATATTTT. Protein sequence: CASSYSWGGAGNTIYF.

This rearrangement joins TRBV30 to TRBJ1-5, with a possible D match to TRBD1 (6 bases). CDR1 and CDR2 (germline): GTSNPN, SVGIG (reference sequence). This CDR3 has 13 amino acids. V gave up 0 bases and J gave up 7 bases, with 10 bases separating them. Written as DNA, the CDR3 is TGTGCCTGGAGTGTAGGGGGGGACCAGCCCCAGCATTTT. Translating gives CAWSVGGDQPQHF.

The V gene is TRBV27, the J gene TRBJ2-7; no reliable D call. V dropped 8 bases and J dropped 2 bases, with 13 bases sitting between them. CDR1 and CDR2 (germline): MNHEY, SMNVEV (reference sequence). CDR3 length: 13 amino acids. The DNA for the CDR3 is TGTGCCAGCCGCTTCCAAGCCCCCTACGAGCAGTACTTC. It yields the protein CASRFQAPYEQYF.

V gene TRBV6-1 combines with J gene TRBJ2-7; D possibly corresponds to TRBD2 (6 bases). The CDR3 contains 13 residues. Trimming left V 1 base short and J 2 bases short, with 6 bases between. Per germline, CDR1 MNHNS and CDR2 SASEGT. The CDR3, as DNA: TGTGCCAGCAGTGAAGGCGGGACCTACGAGCAGTACTTC. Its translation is CASSEGGTYEQYF.

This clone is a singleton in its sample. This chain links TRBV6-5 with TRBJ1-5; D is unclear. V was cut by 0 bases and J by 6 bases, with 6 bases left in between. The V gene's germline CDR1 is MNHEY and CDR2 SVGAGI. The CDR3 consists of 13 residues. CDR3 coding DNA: TGTGCCAGCAGTTACTCCGCCGGTCAGCCCCAGCATTTT. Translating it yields CASSYSAGQPQHF.

The CDR3 loop is CASQPAGQTDTQYF. DNA for the CDR3: TGTGCCAGCCAGCCAGCGGGGCAGACAGATACGCAGTATTTT. The chain carries TRBV6-6 and TRBJ2-3, with 7 bases matching TRBD2. Per germline, CDR1 MNHNY and CDR2 SVGAGI (reference sequence). This CDR3 region has 14 residues. J gave up 3 bases and V 8 bases, and 8 bases lay outside the gene matches.

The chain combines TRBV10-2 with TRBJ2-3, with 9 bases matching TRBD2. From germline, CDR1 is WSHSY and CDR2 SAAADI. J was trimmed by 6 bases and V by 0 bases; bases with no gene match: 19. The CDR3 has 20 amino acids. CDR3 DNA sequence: TGCGCCAGCAGTGAGTCCGACAGGGTCGTCTTTAGCGGGAGTAGGGATACGCAGTATTTT. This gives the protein CASSESDRVVFSGSRDTQYF.

CDR3 sequence reads: CASSSRDSPNNEQFF. The CDR3 DNA sequence: TGTGCCAGCAGCTCTCGGGACTCTCCTAACAATGAGCAGTTCTTC. The V call is TRBV5-4, the J call TRBJ2-1, with TRBD2 as a possible D gene (6 bases). The CDR3 contains 15 residues. Germline loops: CDR1 SGHNT, CDR2 YYREEE (reference sequence). Trimming cost V 3 bases and J 5 bases, with 15 bases left between them. Full variable domain (rest looked up from reference TRBV5-4 and TRBJ2-1): ETGVTQSPTHLIKTRGQQVTLRCSSQSGHNTVSWYQQALGQGPQFIFQYYREEENGRGNFPPRFSGLQFPNYSSELNVNALELDDSALYLCASSSRDSPNNEQFFGPGTRLTVL.

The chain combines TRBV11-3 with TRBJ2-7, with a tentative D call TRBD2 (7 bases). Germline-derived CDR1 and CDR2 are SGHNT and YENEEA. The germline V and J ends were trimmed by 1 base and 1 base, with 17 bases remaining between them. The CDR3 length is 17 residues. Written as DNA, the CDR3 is TGTGCCAGCAGCTTAGGGACTAGGGACACCAATTCCTACGAGCAGTACTTC. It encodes CASSLGTRDTNSYEQYF.

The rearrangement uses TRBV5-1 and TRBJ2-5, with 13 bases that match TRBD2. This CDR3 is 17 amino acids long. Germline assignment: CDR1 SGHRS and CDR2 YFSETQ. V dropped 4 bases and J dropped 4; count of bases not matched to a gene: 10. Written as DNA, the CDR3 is TGCGCCAGCAGCCCGGGACTAGCGGGAATCTTGCGAGAGACCCAGTACTTC. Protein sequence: CASSPGLAGILRETQYF.

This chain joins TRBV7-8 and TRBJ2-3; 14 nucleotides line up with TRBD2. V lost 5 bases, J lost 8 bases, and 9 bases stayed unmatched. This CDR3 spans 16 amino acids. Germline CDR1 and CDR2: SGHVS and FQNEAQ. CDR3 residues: CASSIGTSGSWATQYF. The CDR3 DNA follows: TGTGCCAGCAGCATAGGGACTAGCGGGAGTTGGGCTACGCAGTATTTT.

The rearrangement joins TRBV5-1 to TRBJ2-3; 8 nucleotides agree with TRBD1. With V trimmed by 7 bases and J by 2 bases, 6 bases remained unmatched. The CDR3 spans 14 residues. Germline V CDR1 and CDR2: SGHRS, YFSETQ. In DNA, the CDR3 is TGCGCCAGCCGGACAGGGCGTCCCACAGATACGCAGTATTTT. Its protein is CASRTGRPTDTQYF.

Here the CDR3 reads CASIRSGVTEKLFF. Written as DNA, the CDR3 is TGTGCCAGCATCCGCTCGGGGGTAACTGAAAAACTGTTTTTT. The chain joins TRBV28 to TRBJ1-4, with D tentatively TRBD1 (5 bases). CDR3 length: 14 amino acids. V was cut by 7 bases and J by 7 bases, with 16 bases left in between. Germline V gene lookup returns CDR1 MDHEN and CDR2 SYDVKM.

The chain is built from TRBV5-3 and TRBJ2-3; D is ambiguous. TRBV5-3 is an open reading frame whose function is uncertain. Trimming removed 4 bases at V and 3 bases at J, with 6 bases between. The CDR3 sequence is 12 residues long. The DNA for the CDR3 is TGTGCCAGAAGCGACAAGACAGATACGCAGTATTTT. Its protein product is CARSDKTDTQYF.

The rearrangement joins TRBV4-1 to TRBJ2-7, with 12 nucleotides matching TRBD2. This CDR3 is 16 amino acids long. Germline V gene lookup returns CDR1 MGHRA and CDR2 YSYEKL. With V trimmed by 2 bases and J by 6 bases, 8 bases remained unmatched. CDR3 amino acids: CASSQPGLAGPIEQYF. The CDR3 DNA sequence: TGCGCCAGCAGCCAACCCGGACTAGCGGGGCCCATCGAGCAGTACTTC.

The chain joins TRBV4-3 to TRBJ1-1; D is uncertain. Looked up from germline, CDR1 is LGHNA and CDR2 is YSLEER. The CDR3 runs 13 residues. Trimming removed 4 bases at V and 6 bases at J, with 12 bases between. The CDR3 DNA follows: TGCGCCAGCAGCCCTCGGAGTAGCCCTGAAGCTTTCTTT. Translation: CASSPRSSPEAFF.

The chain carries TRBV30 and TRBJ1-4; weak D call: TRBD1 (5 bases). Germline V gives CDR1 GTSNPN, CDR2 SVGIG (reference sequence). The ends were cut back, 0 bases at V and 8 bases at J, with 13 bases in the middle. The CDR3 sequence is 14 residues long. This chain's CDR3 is CAWSVSGAQEKLFF. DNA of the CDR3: TGTGCCTGGAGTGTAAGTGGGGCGCAGGAAAAACTGTTTTTT.

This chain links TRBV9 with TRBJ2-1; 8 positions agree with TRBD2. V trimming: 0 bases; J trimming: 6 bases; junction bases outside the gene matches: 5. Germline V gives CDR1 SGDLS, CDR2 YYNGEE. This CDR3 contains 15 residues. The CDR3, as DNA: TGTGCCAGCAGCGTAGGGACTAGCAAAACCAATGAGCAGTTCTTC. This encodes CASSVGTSKTNEQFF.

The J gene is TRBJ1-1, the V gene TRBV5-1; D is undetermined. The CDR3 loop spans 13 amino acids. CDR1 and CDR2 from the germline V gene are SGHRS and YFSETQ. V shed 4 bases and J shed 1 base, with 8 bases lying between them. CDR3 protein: CASSARENTEAFF. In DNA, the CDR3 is TGCGCCAGCAGCGCCCGGGAGAACACTGAAGCTTTCTTT.

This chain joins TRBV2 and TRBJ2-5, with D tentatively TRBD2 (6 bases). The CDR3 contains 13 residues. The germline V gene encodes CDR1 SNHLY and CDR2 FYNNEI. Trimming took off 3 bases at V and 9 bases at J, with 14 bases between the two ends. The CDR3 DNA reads TGTGCCAGCAGTGATGGAGGGAGTATGGCCCAGTACTTC. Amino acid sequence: CASSDGGSMAQYF. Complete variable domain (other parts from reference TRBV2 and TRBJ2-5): EPEVTQTPSHQVTQMGQEVILRCVPISNHLYFYWYRQILGQKVEFLVSFYNNEISEKSEIFDDQFSVERPDGSNFTLKIRSTKLEDSAMYFCASSDGGSMAQYFGPGTRLLVL.

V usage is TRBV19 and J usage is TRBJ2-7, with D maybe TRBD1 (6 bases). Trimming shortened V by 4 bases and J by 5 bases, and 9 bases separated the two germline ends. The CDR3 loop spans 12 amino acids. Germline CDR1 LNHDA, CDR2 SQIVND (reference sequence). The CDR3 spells CASSTGADEQYF. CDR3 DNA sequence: TGTGCCAGTAGTACAGGGGCCGACGAGCAGTACTTC.

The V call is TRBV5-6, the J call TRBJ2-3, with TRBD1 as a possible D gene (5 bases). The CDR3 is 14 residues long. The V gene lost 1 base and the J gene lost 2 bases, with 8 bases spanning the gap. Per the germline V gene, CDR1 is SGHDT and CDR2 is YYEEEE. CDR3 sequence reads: CASSLTGYTDTQYF. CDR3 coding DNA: TGTGCCAGCAGCTTGACAGGTTACACAGATACGCAGTATTTT.